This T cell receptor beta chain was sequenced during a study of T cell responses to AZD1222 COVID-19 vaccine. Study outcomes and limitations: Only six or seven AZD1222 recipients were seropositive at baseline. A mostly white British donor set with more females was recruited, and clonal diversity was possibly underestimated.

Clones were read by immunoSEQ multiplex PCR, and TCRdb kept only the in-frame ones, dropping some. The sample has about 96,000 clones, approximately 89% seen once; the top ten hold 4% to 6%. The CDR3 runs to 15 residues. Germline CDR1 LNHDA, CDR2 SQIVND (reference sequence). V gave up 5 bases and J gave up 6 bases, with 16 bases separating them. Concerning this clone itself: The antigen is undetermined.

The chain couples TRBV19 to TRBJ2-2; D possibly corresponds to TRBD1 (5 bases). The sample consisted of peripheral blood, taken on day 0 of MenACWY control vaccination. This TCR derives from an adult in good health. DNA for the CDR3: TGTGCCAGTAGTTCGACAGTTACAATGGCCGGGGAGCTGTTTTTT. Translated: CASSSTVTMAGELFF.